The rows below give T cell receptor beta chains drawn from one sample of a study of PD-L1 blockade in urothelial cancer. Assay used: immunoSEQ multiplex PCR; TCRdb lists only in-frame clones, some missing. The sample holds nearly 30,000 clones, 70% to 90% seen once. Material: PBMCs, obtained around atezolizumab (anti-PD-L1) treatment. Source of these receptors: a man aged 50-60 years with urothelial cancer. Each CDR3 is given with its conserved first and last residue. Each record gives: clone size, D gene, J gene, V gene, CDR3 DNA, CDR3 protein. A D gene is named only where the DNA matches it firmly. Part of the rows lack a size; the others show once, few, many or a class for expanded clones.

clone size: .; D gene: TRBD1; J gene: TRBJ2-1; V gene: TRBV30; CDR3 DNA: TGTGCCTGGAGTGAAAACAGGGGATACAATGAGCAGTTCTTC; CDR3 protein: CAWSENRGYNEQFF
clone size: few; D gene: .; J gene: TRBJ1-1; V gene: TRBV14; CDR3 DNA: TGTGCCAGCAGCGAATACCCAGGGTTGAACACTGAAGCTTTCTTT; CDR3 protein: CASSEYPGLNTEAFF
clone size: .; D gene: TRBD2; J gene: TRBJ2-3; V gene: TRBV11-2; CDR3 DNA: TGTGCCAGCAGCCTACTAGCGGGAGGCACAGATACGCAGTATTTT; CDR3 protein: CASSLLAGGTDTQYF
clone size: once; D gene: TRBD1; J gene: TRBJ2-7; V gene: TRBV27; CDR3 DNA: TGTGCCAGCAGTTACGACAGGGGCCCCTACGAGCAGTACTTC; CDR3 protein: CASSYDRGPYEQYF
clone size: .; D gene: TRBD1; J gene: TRBJ1-2; V gene: TRBV19; CDR3 DNA: TGTGCCAGTGCCGCTTCGTGGTCGGGACAGATAATCTGGGGGTATGGCTACACCTTC; CDR3 protein: CASAASWSGQIIWGYGYTF
clone size: .; D gene: TRBD1; J gene: TRBJ2-4; V gene: TRBV27; CDR3 DNA: TGTGCCAGCAGTAAACCGGGACAGGGTCGGATTCAGTACTTC; CDR3 protein: CASSKPGQGRIQYF
clone size: .; D gene: TRBD1; J gene: TRBJ2-7; V gene: TRBV6-5; CDR3 DNA: TGTGCCAGCAGTTACAAACAGGGGGGATACGAGCAGTACTTC; CDR3 protein: CASSYKQGGYEQYF
clone size: .; D gene: TRBD2; J gene: TRBJ2-3; V gene: TRBV11-2; CDR3 DNA: TGTGCCAGCAGCTTAAGGCCCCTAGCGGGAGCTCGCACAGATACGCAGTATTTT; CDR3 protein: CASSLRPLAGARTDTQYF
clone size: .; D gene: TRBD2; J gene: TRBJ2-1; V gene: TRBV4-3; CDR3 DNA: TGCGCCAGCAGCCCAAGCTACGCGGGAGGGAACAATGAGCAGTTCTTC; CDR3 protein: CASSPSYAGGNNEQFF
clone size: .; D gene: TRBD2; J gene: TRBJ2-1; V gene: TRBV11-2; CDR3 DNA: TGTGCCAGCAGCCGGAACCCCCAGCGGGGGTACAATGAGCAGTTCTTC; CDR3 protein: CASSRNPQRGYNEQFF
clone size: .; D gene: .; J gene: TRBJ2-6; V gene: TRBV10-2; CDR3 DNA: TGCGCCAGTATCGACAACTCTGGGGCCAACGTCCTGACTTTC; CDR3 protein: CASIDNSGANVLTF
clone size: .; D gene: .; J gene: TRBJ2-7; V gene: TRBV2; CDR3 DNA: TGTGCCAGCAGTCTGACGGACTCTGGAGGCGAGCAGTACTTC; CDR3 protein: CASSLTDSGGEQYF
clone size: .; D gene: TRBD1; J gene: TRBJ1-1; V gene: TRBV6-5; CDR3 DNA: TGTGCCAGCAGTTACTTACAGGGGGGGACCACTGAAGCTTTCTTT; CDR3 protein: CASSYLQGGTTEAFF
clone size: .; D gene: TRBD2; J gene: TRBJ2-7; V gene: TRBV5-1; CDR3 DNA: TGCGCCAGCAGCTTGAGGAGCGGGGATTACGAGCAGTACTTC; CDR3 protein: CASSLRSGDYEQYF
clone size: .; D gene: .; J gene: TRBJ2-3; V gene: TRBV27; CDR3 DNA: TGTGCCAGCTTACCAAACCCCCCCGTAGCAGATACGCAGTATTTT; CDR3 protein: CASLPNPPVADTQYF
clone size: .; D gene: .; J gene: TRBJ1-1; V gene: TRBV7-8; CDR3 DNA: TGTGCCAGCAGCTTGATTTTATTTGGACAATCAGACACTGAAGCTTTCTTT; CDR3 protein: CASSLILFGQSDTEAFF
clone size: .; D gene: TRBD1; J gene: TRBJ2-7; V gene: TRBV6-5; CDR3 DNA: TGTGCCAGCAGTTACGGACAGGGGGCGGGCGACGAGCAGTACTTC; CDR3 protein: CASSYGQGAGDEQYF
clone size: .; D gene: TRBD2; J gene: TRBJ2-5; V gene: TRBV5-1; CDR3 DNA: TGCGCCAGCAGCTTGGGTTCGGGAGGCACCCAAGAGACCCAGTACTTC; CDR3 protein: CASSLGSGGTQETQYF
clone size: .; D gene: .; J gene: TRBJ1-3; V gene: TRBV11-2; CDR3 DNA: TGTGCCAGCAGCTCGCGCACCGGGGGAGTCTCTGGAAACACCATATATTTT; CDR3 protein: CASSSRTGGVSGNTIYF
clone size: few; D gene: TRBD1; J gene: TRBJ2-3; V gene: TRBV11-2; CDR3 DNA: TGTGCCAGCAGCTCCCTACAGGGGCCCTACCCAGATACGCAGTATTTT; CDR3 protein: CASSSLQGPYPDTQYF
clone size: .; D gene: .; J gene: TRBJ2-2; V gene: TRBV25-1; CDR3 DNA: TGTGCCAGCAGTGCCCCAGGGAACACCGGGGAGCTGTTTTTT; CDR3 protein: CASSAPGNTGELFF
clone size: .; D gene: .; J gene: TRBJ1-1; V gene: TRBV27; CDR3 DNA: TGTGCCAGCAGTGCCGTGGGAGTTGCTTTCTTT; CDR3 protein: CASSAVGVAFF
clone size: .; D gene: .; J gene: TRBJ2-7; V gene: TRBV10-1; CDR3 DNA: TGCGCCAGCAGTGAGTCGGCAGGCTACGAGCAGTACTTC; CDR3 protein: CASSESAGYEQYF
clone size: .; D gene: TRBD1; J gene: TRBJ1-6; V gene: TRBV7-3; CDR3 DNA: TGTGCCAGCAGCCAGGACAGGGGGAATTCACCCCTCCACTTT; CDR3 protein: CASSQDRGNSPLHF
clone size: .; D gene: .; J gene: TRBJ2-3; V gene: TRBV29-1; CDR3 DNA: TGCAGCGTTGACCCGGGTTTAGATACGCAGTATTTT; CDR3 protein: CSVDPGLDTQYF
clone size: .; D gene: .; J gene: TRBJ1-5; V gene: TRBV19; CDR3 DNA: TGTGCCAGTAGTATGCAGGGGAGGGATAGCAATCAGCCCCAGCATTTT; CDR3 protein: CASSMQGRDSNQPQHF
clone size: .; D gene: TRBD2; J gene: TRBJ2-5; V gene: TRBV10-3; CDR3 DNA: TGTGCCATCAGTGAACCAGCTAGCGGGAGGGAGACCCAGTACTTC; CDR3 protein: CAISEPASGRETQYF
clone size: once; D gene: TRBD1; J gene: TRBJ1-5; V gene: TRBV2; CDR3 DNA: TGTGCCAGCAGTGGGACAGGGGGCGGTCAGCCCCAGCATTTT; CDR3 protein: CASSGTGGGQPQHF
clone size: few; D gene: .; J gene: TRBJ1-2; V gene: TRBV6-1; CDR3 DNA: TGTGCCAGCAGTGAAACAGGAATAGTAGGCTATGGCTACACCTTC; CDR3 protein: CASSETGIVGYGYTF
clone size: once; D gene: .; J gene: TRBJ1-6; V gene: TRBV9; CDR3 DNA: TGTGCCAGCAGCGTAAACACACAGGGAAAGATTAATTCACCCCTCCACTTT; CDR3 protein: CASSVNTQGKINSPLHF
clone size: .; D gene: .; J gene: TRBJ2-5; V gene: TRBV28; CDR3 DNA: TGTGCCAGCAGTTTTTCGCTCGGAGACTTTTTTCCCAAGACCCAGTACTTC; CDR3 protein: CASSFSLGDFFPKTQYF
clone size: .; D gene: .; J gene: TRBJ1-4; V gene: TRBV5-1; CDR3 DNA: TGCGCCAGCAGCCAACACAGGGTCTTGGATGAAAAACTGTTTTTT; CDR3 protein: CASSQHRVLDEKLFF
clone size: .; D gene: .; J gene: TRBJ2-5; V gene: TRBV6-6; CDR3 DNA: TGTGCCAGCAGTTACTCGGGGCACTTCCAAGAGACCCAGTACTTC; CDR3 protein: CASSYSGHFQETQYF
clone size: .; D gene: .; J gene: TRBJ2-5; V gene: TRBV25-1; CDR3 DNA: TGTGCCAGCAGCGCCTCAGGGGGAGGTCCGCGGGAGACCCAGTACTTC; CDR3 protein: CASSASGGGPRETQYF
clone size: .; D gene: .; J gene: TRBJ2-7; V gene: TRBV28; CDR3 DNA: TGTGCCAGCACTCGGGACATCTACGAGCAGTACTTC; CDR3 protein: CASTRDIYEQYF
clone size: .; D gene: TRBD2; J gene: TRBJ2-1; V gene: TRBV11-2; CDR3 DNA: TGTGCCAGCAGCTTAAAGCGGGAGGGCGTCAATGAGCAGTTCTTC; CDR3 protein: CASSLKREGVNEQFF
clone size: .; D gene: .; J gene: TRBJ1-2; V gene: TRBV11-2; CDR3 DNA: TGTGCCAGCAGCTTAGGAACGAGTTATGGCTACACCTTC; CDR3 protein: CASSLGTSYGYTF
clone size: .; D gene: .; J gene: TRBJ2-3; V gene: TRBV5-6; CDR3 DNA: TGTGCCAGCAGCTTTGGCGGGGATACGCAGTATTTT; CDR3 protein: CASSFGGDTQYF
clone size: .; D gene: TRBD2; J gene: TRBJ2-1; V gene: TRBV6-5; CDR3 DNA: TGTGCCAGCAGATTAGCGGGTCACAATGAGCAGTTCTTC; CDR3 protein: CASRLAGHNEQFF
clone size: few; D gene: .; J gene: TRBJ1-5; V gene: TRBV30; CDR3 DNA: TGTGCCTGGAGTGGGGTGGGAGGGCAGCCCCAGCATTTT; CDR3 protein: CAWSGVGGQPQHF
clone size: .; D gene: TRBD2; J gene: TRBJ2-1; V gene: TRBV11-3; CDR3 DNA: TGTGCCAGCAGCTTGGCCGCTAGCGGGGGTTATGAGCAGTTCTTC; CDR3 protein: CASSLAASGGYEQFF
clone size: few; D gene: TRBD1; J gene: TRBJ2-7; V gene: TRBV6-5; CDR3 DNA: TGTGCCAGCAGTTCGGGACAGGTGACCTACGAGCAGTACTTC; CDR3 protein: CASSSGQVTYEQYF
clone size: .; D gene: TRBD2; J gene: TRBJ2-7; V gene: TRBV7-3; CDR3 DNA: TGTGCCAGCAGCTTAACCGGTCCTCAGACTAGCGGGGGAACCTACGAGCAGTACTTC; CDR3 protein: CASSLTGPQTSGGTYEQYF
clone size: .; D gene: TRBD1; J gene: TRBJ2-7; V gene: TRBV19; CDR3 DNA: TGTGCCAGTAGGTCAGGGGGCCCCACCTACGAGCAGTACTTC; CDR3 protein: CASRSGGPTYEQYF